This T cell receptor beta chain was sequenced during a study of OX40 agonist ivuxolimab in advanced cancers. Describing the broader study: Ivuxolimab, which targeted the costimulatory receptor OX40 (CD134), was an agonistic, fully human IgG2 monoclonal antibody. Intravenous ivuxolimab was administered to patients every 2 weeks at six dose levels: 0.01, 0.1, 0.3, 1.5, 3 and 10 mg/kg. Among the approximately 54 dose-escalation patients, about 19 had hepatocellular carcinoma, roughly 15 melanoma, 9 renal cell carcinoma and 9 head and neck cancer. In the dose-escalation cohort, 70% to 85% of patients were male, and the mean age was 60 years with a range of about 23 to 79. Patients were allowed to have had prior anti-PD-1, anti-PD-L1 or anti-CTLA-4 therapy, and 30% to 50% of the dose-escalation patients had previously received checkpoint inhibitors. Partial responses occurred in three dose-escalation patients: two with cutaneous melanoma and one with hepatocellular carcinoma. Peripheral TCRbeta sequencing aimed to test whether ivuxolimab altered TCR sequence diversity and caused clonal T-cell expansion. The paper reports the monotherapy dose-escalation portion (N ≈ 50 patients) of the phase I ivuxolimab trial. The full study reports these points: In partial responders in the 0.1-3.0 mg/kg groups, normalized peripheral clonal expansion was found to be among the lowest, especially among CD8+ T cells. After ivuxolimab, more expanded clones were found on average in CD8+ T cells than in CD4+ T cells. At doses from 0.1 to 3.0 mg/kg, clonal expansion was seen in both CD4+ and CD8+ blood T cells between baseline and week 6. The antigen specificity of the clonally expanded peripheral T cells was not determined. Low levels of normalized T-cell clonal expansion were also seen in some patients who did not respond.

For sequencing of the TCRbeta CDR3 region, genomic DNA was extracted from the sorted cells. The immunoSEQ Assay was used for sequencing of TCRbeta CDR3 regions. The table was pulled from immuneACCESS by TCRdb, which kept in-frame rearrangements only. Such tables lose some clones; where checked, under half of the loss comes from unresolved V genes, and the rest has no known cause. The sample data list fewer than 95,000 clones, and roughly four fifths of these were observed just once. In total, the top ten clones hold around 0.44% of the sample. The trial excluded patients who had a history of autoimmune disease or were on systemic immunosuppression. In every dose cohort, peripheral blood was drawn for TCR sequencing at baseline, cycle 4 day 1, and cycle 7 day 1. Samples came from an open-label, multicenter, first-in-human phase I dose-escalation trial of ivuxolimab. Adults with locally advanced or metastatic melanoma, renal cell, hepatocellular, or head and neck squamous cell carcinoma were enrolled in the trial. Before TCR sequencing, CD4+ T cells and CD8+ T cells were sorted from peripheral blood as separate populations.

With regard to this clone: Its antigen has not been determined. Base-call qualities are not available, and no considerably larger clone is one nucleotide away.

Sequences MNHNY (CDR1) and SVGAGI (CDR2) are obtained from the germline V gene (reference sequence). Germline trimming: 5 bases from V, 0 bases from J; junction bases outside gene matches: 7. Reading from cysteine to phenylalanine, the CDR3 counts 16 amino acids. The read is trimmed to its CDR3 DNA, 48 bases read in frame from base 1. The sequence derives from an adult with an advanced solid tumor such as melanoma, head and neck, liver or kidney cancer. Sequencing used CD4+ or CD8+ T cells sorted from blood, obtained in a trial of the OX40 agonist ivuxolimab. The V and J genes are TRBV6-6 and TRBJ1-3, with 7 bases matching TRBD1. The encoded CDR3 is CASSPSRDSSGNTIYF. The DNA reads TGTGCCAGCAGTCCGTCTCGGGACAGCTCTGGAAACACCATATATTTT.